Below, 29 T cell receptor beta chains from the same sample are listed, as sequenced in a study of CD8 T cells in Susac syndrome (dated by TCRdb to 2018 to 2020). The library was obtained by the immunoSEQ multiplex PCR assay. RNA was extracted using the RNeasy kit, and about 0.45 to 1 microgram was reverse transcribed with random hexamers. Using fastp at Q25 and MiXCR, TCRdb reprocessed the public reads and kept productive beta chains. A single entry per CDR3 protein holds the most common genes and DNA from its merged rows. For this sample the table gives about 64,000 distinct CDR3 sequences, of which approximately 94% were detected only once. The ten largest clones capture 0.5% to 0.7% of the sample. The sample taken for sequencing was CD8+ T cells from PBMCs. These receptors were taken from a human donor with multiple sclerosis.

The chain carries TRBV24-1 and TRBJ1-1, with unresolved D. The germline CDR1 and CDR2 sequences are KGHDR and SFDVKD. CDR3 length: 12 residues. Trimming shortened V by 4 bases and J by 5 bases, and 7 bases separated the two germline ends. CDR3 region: CATSEAGTEAFF. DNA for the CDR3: TGTGCCACCAGTGAAGCCGGGACTGAAGCTTTCTTT.

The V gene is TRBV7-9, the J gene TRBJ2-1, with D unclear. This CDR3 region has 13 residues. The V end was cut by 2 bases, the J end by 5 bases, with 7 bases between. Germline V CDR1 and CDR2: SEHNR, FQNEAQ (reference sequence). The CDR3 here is CASSLIADNEQFF. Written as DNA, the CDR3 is TGTGCCAGCAGCTTAATCGCAGACAATGAGCAGTTCTTC. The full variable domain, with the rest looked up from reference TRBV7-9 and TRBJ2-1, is DTGVSQNPRHKITKRGQNVTFRCDPISEHNRLYWYRQTLGQGPEFLTYFQNEAQLEKSRLLSDRFSAERPKGSFSTLEIQRTEQGDSAMYLCASSLIADNEQFFGPGTRLTVL.

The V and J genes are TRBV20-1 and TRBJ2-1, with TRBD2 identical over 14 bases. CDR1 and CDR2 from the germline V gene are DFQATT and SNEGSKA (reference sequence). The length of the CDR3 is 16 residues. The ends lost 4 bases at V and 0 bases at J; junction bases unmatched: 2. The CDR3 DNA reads TGCAGTGCTACAGGGACTAGCGGGAGCTCCTACAATGAGCAGTTCTTC. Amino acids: CSATGTSGSSYNEQFF.

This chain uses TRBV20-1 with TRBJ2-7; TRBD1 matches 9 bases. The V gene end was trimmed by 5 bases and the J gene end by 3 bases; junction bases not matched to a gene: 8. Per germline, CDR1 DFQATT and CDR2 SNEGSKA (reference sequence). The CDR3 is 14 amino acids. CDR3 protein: CSAHTRDRDYEQYF. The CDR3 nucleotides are TGCAGTGCTCATACCCGGGACAGGGACTACGAGCAGTACTTC.

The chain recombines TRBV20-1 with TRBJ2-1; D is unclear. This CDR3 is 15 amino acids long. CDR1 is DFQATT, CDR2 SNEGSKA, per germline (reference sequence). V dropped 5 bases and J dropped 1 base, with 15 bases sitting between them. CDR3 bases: TGCAGTGCTTTGTACCTGGAAGGTTCCTACAATGAGCAGTTCTTC. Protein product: CSALYLEGSYNEQFF.

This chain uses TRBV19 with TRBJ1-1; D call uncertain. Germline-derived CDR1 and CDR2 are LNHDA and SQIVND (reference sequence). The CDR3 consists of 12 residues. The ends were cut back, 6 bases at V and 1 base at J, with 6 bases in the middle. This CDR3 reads CASRLGNTEAFF. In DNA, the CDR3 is TGTGCCAGTAGACTCGGGAACACTGAAGCTTTCTTT. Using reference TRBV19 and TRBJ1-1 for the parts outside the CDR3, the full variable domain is DGGITQSPKYLFRKEGQNVTLSCEQNLNHDAMYWYRQDPGQGLRLIYYSQIVNDFQKGDIAEGYSVSREKKESFPLTVTSAQKNPTAFYLCASRLGNTEAFFGQGTRLTVV.

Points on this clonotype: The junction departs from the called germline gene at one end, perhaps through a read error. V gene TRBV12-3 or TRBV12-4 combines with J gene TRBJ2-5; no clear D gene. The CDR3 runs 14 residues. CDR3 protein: CASSLPYYQETQYF. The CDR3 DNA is TGTGCCAGCAGTTTACCGTATTACCAGGAGACCCAGTACTTC.

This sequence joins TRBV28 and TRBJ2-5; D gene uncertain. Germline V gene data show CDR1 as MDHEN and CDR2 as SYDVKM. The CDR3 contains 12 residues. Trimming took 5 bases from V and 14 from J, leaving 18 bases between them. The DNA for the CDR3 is TGTGCCAGCAGTCTAACGACGGATTTGATTTACTTC. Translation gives CASSLTTDLIYF.

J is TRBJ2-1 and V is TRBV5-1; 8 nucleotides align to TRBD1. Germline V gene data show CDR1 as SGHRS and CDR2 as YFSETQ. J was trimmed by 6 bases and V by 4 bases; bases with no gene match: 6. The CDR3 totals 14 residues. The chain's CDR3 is CASSPRQGSNEQFF. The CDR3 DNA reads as TGCGCCAGCAGCCCTAGACAGGGGAGCAATGAGCAGTTCTTC. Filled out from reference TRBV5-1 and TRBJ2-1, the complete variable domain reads KAGVTQTPRYLIKTRGQQVTLSCSPISGHRSVSWYQQTPGQGLQFLFEYFSETQRNKGNFPGRFSGRQFSNSRSEMNVSTLELGDSALYLCASSPRQGSNEQFFGPGTRLTVL.

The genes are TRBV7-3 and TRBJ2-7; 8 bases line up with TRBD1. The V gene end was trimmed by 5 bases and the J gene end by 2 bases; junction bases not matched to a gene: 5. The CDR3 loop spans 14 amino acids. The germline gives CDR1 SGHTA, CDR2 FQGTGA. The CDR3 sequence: CASSQGQGTYEQYF. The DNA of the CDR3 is TGTGCCAGCAGCCAAGGACAGGGAACCTACGAGCAGTACTTC.

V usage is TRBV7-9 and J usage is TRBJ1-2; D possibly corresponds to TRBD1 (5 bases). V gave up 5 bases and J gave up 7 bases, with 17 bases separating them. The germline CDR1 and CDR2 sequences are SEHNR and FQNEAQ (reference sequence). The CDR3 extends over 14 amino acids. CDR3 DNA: TGTGCCAGCAGCCAAGGGACTTGGAGGGTTGGCTACACCTTC. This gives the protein CASSQGTWRVGYTF.

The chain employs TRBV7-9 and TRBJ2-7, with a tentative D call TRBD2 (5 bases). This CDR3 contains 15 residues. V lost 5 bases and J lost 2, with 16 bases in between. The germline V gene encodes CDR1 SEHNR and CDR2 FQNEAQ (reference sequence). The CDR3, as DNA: TGTGCCAGCAGCCATGAAACGGGGAAGCCCTACGAGCAGTACTTC. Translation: CASSHETGKPYEQYF. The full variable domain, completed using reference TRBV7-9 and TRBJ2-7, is DTGVSQNPRHKITKRGQNVTFRCDPISEHNRLYWYRQTLGQGPEFLTYFQNEAQLEKSRLLSDRFSAERPKGSFSTLEIQRTEQGDSAMYLCASSHETGKPYEQYFGPGTRLTVT.

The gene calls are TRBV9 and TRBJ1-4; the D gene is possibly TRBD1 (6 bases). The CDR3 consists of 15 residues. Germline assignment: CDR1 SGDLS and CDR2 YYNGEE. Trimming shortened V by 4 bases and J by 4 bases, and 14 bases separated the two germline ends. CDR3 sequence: CASSPSGGINEKLFF. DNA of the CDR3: TGTGCCAGCAGCCCCTCGGGGGGCATTAATGAAAAACTGTTTTTT.

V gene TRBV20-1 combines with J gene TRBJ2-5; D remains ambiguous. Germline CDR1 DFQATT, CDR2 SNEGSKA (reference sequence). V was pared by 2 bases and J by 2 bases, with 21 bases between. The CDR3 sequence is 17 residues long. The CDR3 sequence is CSARPLGWSALQETQYF. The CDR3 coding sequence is TGCAGTGCTAGACCTCTCGGGTGGAGCGCCTTACAAGAGACCCAGTACTTC.

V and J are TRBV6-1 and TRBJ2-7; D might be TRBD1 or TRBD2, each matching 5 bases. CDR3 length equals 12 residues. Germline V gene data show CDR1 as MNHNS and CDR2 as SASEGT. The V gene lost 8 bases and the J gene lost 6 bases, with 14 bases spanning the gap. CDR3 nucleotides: TGTGCCAGCGATACCGGGACCGCCGAGCAGTACTTC. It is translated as CASDTGTAEQYF.

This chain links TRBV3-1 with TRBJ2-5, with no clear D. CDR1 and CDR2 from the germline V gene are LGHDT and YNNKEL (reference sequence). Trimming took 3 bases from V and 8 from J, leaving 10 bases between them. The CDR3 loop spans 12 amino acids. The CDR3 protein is CASSQASPTQYF. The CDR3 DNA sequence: TGTGCCAGCAGCCAGGCTTCCCCCACCCAGTACTTC.

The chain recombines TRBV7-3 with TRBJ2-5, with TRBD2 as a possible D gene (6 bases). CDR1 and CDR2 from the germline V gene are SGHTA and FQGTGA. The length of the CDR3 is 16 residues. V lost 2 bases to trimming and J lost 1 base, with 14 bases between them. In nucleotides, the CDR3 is TGTGCCAGCAGCTTAGGACTAACCTCCTTCCAAGAGACCCAGTACTTC. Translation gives CASSLGLTSFQETQYF.

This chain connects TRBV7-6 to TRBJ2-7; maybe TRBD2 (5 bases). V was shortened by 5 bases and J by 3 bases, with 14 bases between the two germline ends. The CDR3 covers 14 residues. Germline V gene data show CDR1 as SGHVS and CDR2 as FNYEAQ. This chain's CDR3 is CASSAGSSYYEQYF. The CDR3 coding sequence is TGTGCCAGCAGCGCTGGGAGTTCTTACTACGAGCAGTACTTC.

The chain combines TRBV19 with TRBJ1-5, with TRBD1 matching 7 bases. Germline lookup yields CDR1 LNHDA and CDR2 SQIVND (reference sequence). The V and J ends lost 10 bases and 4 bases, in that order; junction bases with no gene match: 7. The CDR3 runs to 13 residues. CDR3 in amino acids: CATLGTANQPQHF. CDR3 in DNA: TGTGCCACTCTGGGGACAGCAAATCAGCCCCAGCATTTT.

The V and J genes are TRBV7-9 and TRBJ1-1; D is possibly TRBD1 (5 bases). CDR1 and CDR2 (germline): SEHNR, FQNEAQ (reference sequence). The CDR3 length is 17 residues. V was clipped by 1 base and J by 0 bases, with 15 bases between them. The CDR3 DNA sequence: TGTGCCAGCAGCTTAGGTCAGGGTGGATTAGTGAACACTGAAGCTTTCTTT. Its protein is CASSLGQGGLVNTEAFF.

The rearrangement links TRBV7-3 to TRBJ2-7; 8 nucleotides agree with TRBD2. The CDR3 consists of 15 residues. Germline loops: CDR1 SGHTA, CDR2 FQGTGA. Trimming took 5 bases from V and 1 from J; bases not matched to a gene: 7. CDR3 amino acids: CASSRSGGDSYEQYF. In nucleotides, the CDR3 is TGTGCCAGCAGCCGCAGCGGGGGCGATTCCTACGAGCAGTACTTC.

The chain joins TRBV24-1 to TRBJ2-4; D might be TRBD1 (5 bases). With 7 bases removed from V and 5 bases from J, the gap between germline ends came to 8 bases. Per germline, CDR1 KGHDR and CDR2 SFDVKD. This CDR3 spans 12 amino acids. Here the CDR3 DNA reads TGTGCCACCAGAGGGGATGAAAACATTCAGTACTTC. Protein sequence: CATRGDENIQYF.

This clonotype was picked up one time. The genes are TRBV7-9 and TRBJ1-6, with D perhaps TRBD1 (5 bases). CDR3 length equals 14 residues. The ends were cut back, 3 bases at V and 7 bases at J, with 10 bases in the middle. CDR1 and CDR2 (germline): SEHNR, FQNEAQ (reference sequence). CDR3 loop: CASSFGTANSPLHF. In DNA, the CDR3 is TGTGCCAGCAGCTTCGGGACTGCAAATTCACCCCTCCACTTT.

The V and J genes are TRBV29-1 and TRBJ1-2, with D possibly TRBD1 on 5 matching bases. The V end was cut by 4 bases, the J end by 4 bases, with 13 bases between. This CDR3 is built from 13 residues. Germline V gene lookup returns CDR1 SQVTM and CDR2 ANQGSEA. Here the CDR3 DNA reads TGCAGCGTTGGACATGCGACAGCCTATGGCTACACCTTC. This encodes CSVGHATAYGYTF.

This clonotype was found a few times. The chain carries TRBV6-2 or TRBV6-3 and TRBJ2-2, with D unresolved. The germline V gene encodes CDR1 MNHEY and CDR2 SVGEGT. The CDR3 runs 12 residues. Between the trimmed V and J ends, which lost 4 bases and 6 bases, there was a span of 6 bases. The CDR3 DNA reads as TGTGCCAGCAGTTTTGGGGCCGGGGAGCTGTTTTTT. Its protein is CASSFGAGELFF.

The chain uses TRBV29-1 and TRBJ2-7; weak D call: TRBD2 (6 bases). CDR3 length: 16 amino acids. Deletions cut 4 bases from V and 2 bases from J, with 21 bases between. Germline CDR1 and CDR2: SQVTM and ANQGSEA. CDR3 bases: TGCAGCGTTGGGGGGGACCTACACTCTAGGCCCTACGAGCAGTACTTC. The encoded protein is CSVGGDLHSRPYEQYF.

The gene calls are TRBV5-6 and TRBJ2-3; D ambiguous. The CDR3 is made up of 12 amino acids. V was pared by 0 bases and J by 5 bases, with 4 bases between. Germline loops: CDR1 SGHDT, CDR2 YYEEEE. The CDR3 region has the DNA TGTGCCAGCAGCTTGGCAAGAGATACGCAGTATTTT. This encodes CASSLARDTQYF.

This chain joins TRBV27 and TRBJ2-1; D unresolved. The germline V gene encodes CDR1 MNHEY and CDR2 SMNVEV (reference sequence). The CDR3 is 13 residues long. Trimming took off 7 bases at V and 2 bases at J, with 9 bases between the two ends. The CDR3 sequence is CASTLPPYNEQFF. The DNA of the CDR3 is TGTGCCAGCACCCTACCCCCCTACAATGAGCAGTTCTTC.

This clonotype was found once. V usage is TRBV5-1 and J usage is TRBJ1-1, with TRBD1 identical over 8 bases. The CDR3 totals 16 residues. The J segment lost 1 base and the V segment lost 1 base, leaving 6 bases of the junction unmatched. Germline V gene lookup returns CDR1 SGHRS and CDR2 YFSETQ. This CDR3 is CASSLLDRGSNTEAFF. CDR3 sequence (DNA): TGCGCCAGCAGCTTGCTTGACAGGGGATCGAACACTGAAGCTTTCTTT. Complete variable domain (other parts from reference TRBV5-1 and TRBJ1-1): KAGVTQTPRYLIKTRGQQVTLSCSPISGHRSVSWYQQTPGQGLQFLFEYFSETQRNKGNFPGRFSGRQFSNSRSEMNVSTLELGDSALYLCASSLLDRGSNTEAFFGQGTRLTVV.